These 8 T cell receptor beta chains originate from one sample sequenced in a study of neoadjuvant anti-PD-1 for oral cavity cancer. Clones were sequenced by immunoSEQ multiplex PCR, and TCRdb holds only the in-frame ones, with some missing. The data contain about 61,000 clones, more than 65% of them singletons. The sequences come from PBMCs, collected before nivolumab (anti-PD-1) treatment. The receptors come from a person aged 35 to 85 with oral cavity squamous cell carcinoma.

This clone was seen once. The chain has TRBV7-8 and TRBJ2-7; 8 bases agree with TRBD2. The CDR3 is 15 residues long. Losses at the gene ends were 3 bases for V and 3 bases for J; bases not matched to a gene: 7. Germline CDR1 and CDR2: SGHVS and FQNEAQ. The CDR3 DNA reads as TGTGCCAGCAGCTTTGGCAGCGGGAGTTACTACGAGCAGTACTTC. Its translation: CASSFGSGSYYEQYF.

The chain has TRBV7-8 and TRBJ2-3; TRBD1 is a possible D gene (5 bases). Germline-derived CDR1 and CDR2 are SGHVS and FQNEAQ. The CDR3 contains 17 residues. Between the trimmed V and J ends, which lost 2 bases and 4 bases, there was a span of 19 bases. The CDR3 sequence is CASSLLVQANPADTQYF. DNA for the CDR3: TGTGCCAGCAGCTTATTGGTACAGGCCAACCCGGCAGATACGCAGTATTTT.

The chain recombines TRBV6-1 with TRBJ1-1; D not certain. The V gene's germline CDR1 is MNHNS and CDR2 SASEGT. This CDR3 has 13 amino acids. The ends were cut back, 4 bases at V and 1 base at J, with 7 bases in the middle. The CDR3 coding sequence is TGTGCCAGCAGTGTGGGGTGGAACACTGAAGCTTTCTTT. Its protein is CASSVGWNTEAFF.

This clone was counted once. V and J are TRBV7-3 and TRBJ2-1, with 9 bases lining up with TRBD2. V was clipped by 5 bases and J by 5 bases; unmatched bases: 7. The CDR3 runs to 15 residues. CDR1 is SGHTA and CDR2 is FQGTGA in the germline V gene. The CDR3, as DNA: TGTGCCAGCAGCCCCGGACTAGCGAAAAACAATGAGCAGTTCTTC. It codes for CASSPGLAKNNEQFF.

V is TRBV11-3 and J is TRBJ2-1; tentatively, D is TRBD2 (6 bases). CDR1 and CDR2 from the germline V gene are SGHNT and YENEEA. Trimming removed 5 bases at V and 4 bases at J, with 12 bases between. The CDR3 loop spans 14 amino acids. CDR3 region: CASSPSGGYNEQFF. The CDR3 bases are TGTGCCAGCAGCCCCTCCGGGGGTTACAATGAGCAGTTCTTC.

The chain joins TRBV6-1 to TRBJ1-6, with TRBD1 as a possible D gene (6 bases). The CDR3 spans 14 residues. Trimming shortened V by 6 bases and J by 5 bases, and 11 bases separated the two germline ends. Germline V gene sequence: CDR1 MNHNS, CDR2 SASEGT. The CDR3 coding sequence is TGTGCCAGCAGGTTATACAGGGATAATTCACCCCTCCACTTT. Translating gives CASRLYRDNSPLHF.

This rearrangement joins TRBV30 to TRBJ1-5, with 7 bases lining up with TRBD1. The length of the CDR3 is 14 residues. Trimming at V came to 2 bases and at J to 4 bases, leaving 5 bases not matched to a gene. Germline V gene lookup returns CDR1 GTSNPN and CDR2 SVGIG (reference sequence). The CDR3 DNA is TGTGCCTGGAGTCGAAGGGACAGTAATCAGCCCCAGCATTTT. This translates into CAWSRRDSNQPQHF. Variable domain in full (rest from reference TRBV30 and TRBJ1-5): SQTIHQWPATLVQPVGSPLSLECTVEGTSNPNLYWYRQAAGRGLQLLFYSVGIGQISSEVPQNLSASRPQDRQFILSSKKLLLSDSGFYLCAWSRRDSNQPQHFGDGTRLSIL.

This clone was observed many times. The rearrangement joins TRBV9 to TRBJ1-2; no clear D gene. Trimming left V 3 bases short and J 3 bases short, with 6 bases between. Germline V gives CDR1 SGDLS, CDR2 YYNGEE. The CDR3 length is 12 residues. This CDR3 is CASSAGYYGYTF. CDR3 DNA sequence: TGTGCCAGCAGCGCCGGGTACTATGGCTACACCTTC.